This T cell receptor beta chain was sequenced for a study of cytomegalovirus exposure and HLA in healthy donors. The overall study: Early released data had about 85 million unique TCRs, all coming from HLA-typed donors. Findings and limits, study-wide: With DRB1 most and HLA-C fewest, TCR association rates differed between HLA loci in a later analysis. A missense DCLRE1C variant was associated with V- and J-gene trimming of TCR beta chains in a later analysis, and an independent cohort replicated the association.

V was clipped by 6 bases and J by 1 base, with 15 bases between them. The CDR3 covers 15 residues. In germline, CDR1 is LNHDA, CDR2 SQIVND (reference sequence). A note on this clone: What it recognizes is unknown.

PCR employed 60 Vbeta and 13 Jbeta primers. As handled by the study authors: Counted up in a later analysis, unique TCR beta chains came to about 80 million, with around 9.9 million shared. This table comes from immunoSEQ multiplex PCR, and its TCRdb copy is limited to in-frame clones, with some not included. V, J and clone size reflect that table, while D and trimming were determined from the DNA. This table lists 130,000 or so clones. The origin of this receptor is a middle-aged woman in good health and CMV-seronegative. Sequences were obtained from PBMCs. V and J are TRBV19 and TRBJ1-1; D might be TRBD1 (5 bases). The CDR3 sequence: CASREGQGENTEAFF. CDR3 in DNA: TGTGCCAGTAGAGAAGGGCAAGGGGAGAACACTGAAGCTTTCTTT.